One sample yielded the 26 T cell receptor beta chains listed below, sequenced in a study of blood T cell repertoires in COVID-19. Some clones are missing from TCRdb's copy, which holds only in-frame ones; the method was immunoSEQ multiplex PCR. The sample has some 230,000 clones; approximately 80% are singletons. The specimen sequenced was PBMCs or T cells enriched from blood (not recorded which). These receptors all come from a man aged 35 to 55 who had recovered from COVID-19.

V and J are TRBV14 and TRBJ2-5, with a weak D call TRBD1 (5 bases). Germline assignment: CDR1 SGHDN and CDR2 FVKESK. V lost 3 bases and J lost 5, with 10 bases in between. The CDR3 spans 13 residues. CDR3 in amino acids: CASSQQGSETQYF. The DNA for the CDR3 is TGTGCCAGCAGCCAGCAGGGAAGCGAGACCCAGTACTTC. The full variable domain, its missing parts supplied by reference TRBV14 and TRBJ2-5, is EAGVTQFPSHSVIEKGQTVTLRCDPISGHDNLYWYRRVMGKEIKFLLHFVKESKQDESGMPNNRFLAERTGGTYSTLKVQPAELEDSGVYFCASSQQGSETQYFGPGTRLLVL.

V and J are TRBV5-1 and TRBJ2-1; TRBD2 matches at 10 bases. J gave up 5 bases and V 0 bases, and 2 bases lay outside the gene matches. From germline, CDR1 is SGHRS and CDR2 YFSETQ. The CDR3 runs to 15 residues. The CDR3 is CASSLELAGNNEQFF. CDR3 coding DNA: TGCGCCAGCAGCTTGGAACTAGCGGGAAACAATGAGCAGTTCTTC.

The V gene is TRBV6-2 or TRBV6-3, the J gene TRBJ2-3; D is possibly TRBD1 (5 bases). This CDR3 contains 16 residues. The germline V and J ends were trimmed by 2 bases and 0 bases, with 12 bases remaining between them. The germline V gene has CDR1 MNHEY and CDR2 SVGEGT. This CDR3 is CASSYGRQKSTDTQYF. CDR3 coding DNA: TGTGCCAGCAGTTACGGCAGACAGAAGAGCACAGATACGCAGTATTTT.

V gene TRBV5-6 combines with J gene TRBJ2-7; D possibly corresponds to TRBD1 (5 bases). The CDR3 contains 15 residues. Germline values: CDR1 SGHDT, CDR2 YYEEEE. Trimming took off 0 bases at V and 0 bases at J, with 10 bases between the two ends. Written as DNA, the CDR3 is TGTGCCAGCAGCTTGGCGCCGACAGTCTCCTACGAGCAGTACTTC. As protein: CASSLAPTVSYEQYF.

In its sample, this clone was seen a few times. The V call is TRBV30, the J call TRBJ1-1; maybe TRBD1 (6 bases). The V gene's germline CDR1 is GTSNPN and CDR2 SVGIG (reference sequence). This CDR3 contains 12 residues. Trimming removed 4 bases at V and 6 bases at J, with 12 bases between. The CDR3 sequence: CAWKGDDAEAFF. The CDR3 DNA reads as TGTGCCTGGAAGGGGGATGACGCTGAAGCTTTCTTT.

The chain carries TRBV10-1 and TRBJ2-5; 9 bases line up with TRBD2. V dropped 4 bases and J dropped 5; count of bases not matched to a gene: 8. Per the germline V gene, CDR1 is WNHNN and CDR2 is SYGVQD (reference sequence). This CDR3 comprises 15 residues. CDR3 sequence (DNA): TGCGCCAGCAGTGTATTGCCTAGCGGGAAGGAGACCCAGTACTTC. Protein product: CASSVLPSGKETQYF.

V gene TRBV2 combines with J gene TRBJ2-7; 12 bases are a match to TRBD2. This CDR3 comprises 18 residues. Losses at the gene ends were 3 bases for V and 5 bases for J; bases not matched to a gene: 14. Germline V gives CDR1 SNHLY, CDR2 FYNNEI. This chain's CDR3 is CASSEPASGRALGDEQYF. As DNA, the CDR3 is TGTGCCAGCAGTGAGCCGGCTAGCGGGAGGGCCTTAGGTGACGAGCAGTACTTC.

The rearrangement uses TRBV28 and TRBJ1-3, with D unresolved. Germline values: CDR1 MDHEN, CDR2 SYDVKM. This CDR3 region has 16 residues. V dropped 3 bases and J dropped 0 bases, with 12 bases sitting between them. The CDR3: CASSFVERFSGNTIYF. The CDR3 DNA follows: TGTGCCAGCAGTTTTGTAGAAAGATTCTCTGGAAACACCATATATTTT. The full variable domain, in which reference TRBV28 and TRBJ1-3 provide the parts outside the CDR3, is DVKVTQSSRYLVKRTGEKVFLECVQDMDHENMFWYRQDPGLGLRLIYFSYDVKMKEKGDIPEGYSVSREKKERFSLILESASTNQTSMYLCASSFVERFSGNTIYFGEGSWLTVV.

The chain is built from TRBV9 and TRBJ1-6; 7 nucleotides align to TRBD1. The length of the CDR3 is 15 residues. The junction had 5 bases not matched to a gene; V was cut back by 4 bases and J by 4 bases. From germline, CDR1 is SGDLS and CDR2 YYNGEE. The DNA for the CDR3 is TGTGCCAGCAGCCGCGCGGGACAGTATAATTCACCCCTCCACTTT. Residues: CASSRAGQYNSPLHF.

The V call is TRBV5-1, the J call TRBJ2-1; weak D call: TRBD1 (6 bases). CDR1 SGHRS and CDR2 YFSETQ come from the germline V gene. Trimming took off 7 bases at V and 8 bases at J, with 13 bases between the two ends. The CDR3 contains 12 residues. The DNA for the CDR3 is TGCGCCAGCGGGCGAGAGGGGGATGAGCAGTTCTTC. Amino acid sequence: CASGREGDEQFF. Full variable domain (rest looked up from reference TRBV5-1 and TRBJ2-1): KAGVTQTPRYLIKTRGQQVTLSCSPISGHRSVSWYQQTPGQGLQFLFEYFSETQRNKGNFPGRFSGRQFSNSRSEMNVSTLELGDSALYLCASGREGDEQFFGPGTRLTVL.

The CDR3 is CATSRGVGGTNNSPLHF. Here the CDR3 DNA reads TGTGCCACCAGCAGGGGGGTAGGAGGGACGAATAATTCACCCCTCCACTTT. This rearrangement joins TRBV15 to TRBJ1-6, with a weak D call TRBD1 (5 bases). The CDR3 extends over 17 amino acids. CDR1 is LNHNV and CDR2 is YYDKDF in the germline V gene (reference sequence). The V gene lost 3 bases and the J gene lost 5 bases, with 17 bases spanning the gap.

The CDR3 protein is CAWSVGTKGEPRDYGYTF. CDR3 DNA sequence: TGTGCCTGGAGTGTAGGGACGAAGGGGGAACCTAGGGACTATGGCTACACCTTC. V gene TRBV30 combines with J gene TRBJ1-2, with a tentative D call TRBD1 (6 bases). CDR3 length: 18 residues. From germline, CDR1 is GTSNPN and CDR2 SVGIG (reference sequence). Trimming shortened V by 0 bases and J by 3 bases, and 23 bases separated the two germline ends.

V is TRBV10-3 and J is TRBJ2-6, with 11 nucleotides matching TRBD1. The ends lost 0 bases at V and 0 bases at J; junction bases unmatched: 4. In germline, CDR1 is ENHRY, CDR2 SYGVKD. There are 19 residues in the CDR3. The CDR3 loop reads CAISESPGTGGSGANVLTF. The CDR3 DNA follows: TGTGCCATCAGTGAGTCTCCCGGGACAGGGGGCTCTGGGGCCAACGTCCTGACTTTC.

This chain joins TRBV10-3 and TRBJ1-1, with D tentatively TRBD1 (6 bases). V lost 4 bases to trimming and J lost 5 bases, with 14 bases between them. This CDR3 region has 14 residues. The germline gives CDR1 ENHRY, CDR2 SYGVKD. CDR3 in DNA: TGTGCCATCAGTGCTAGGGATCAGGGGACTGAAGCTTTCTTT. It encodes CAISARDQGTEAFF.

The V gene is TRBV19, the J gene TRBJ2-2; D ambiguous. The CDR3 loop spans 15 amino acids. CDR1 is LNHDA and CDR2 is SQIVND in the germline V gene (reference sequence). Deletions cut 4 bases from V and 2 bases from J, with 11 bases between. The CDR3 nucleotides are TGTGCCAGTAGTAATCCTCGAGTAAACACCGGGGAGCTGTTTTTT. Protein product: CASSNPRVNTGELFF.

The chain carries TRBV5-1 and TRBJ2-7; D is perhaps TRBD2 (5 bases). V lost 4 bases and J 0 bases, leaving 17 bases between the germline ends. Germline V gene data show CDR1 as SGHRS and CDR2 as YFSETQ. The CDR3 has 16 amino acids. The CDR3 DNA follows: TGCGCCAGCAGCCCCTCGGGAAGCCTGGGCTCCTACGAGCAGTACTTC. It yields the protein CASSPSGSLGSYEQYF.

The V gene is TRBV27, the J gene TRBJ1-2; no reliable D call. Germline V gene sequence: CDR1 MNHEY, CDR2 SMNVEV (reference sequence). The CDR3 has 14 residues. Between the trimmed V and J ends, which lost 5 bases and 3 bases, there was a span of 13 bases. The CDR3 DNA reads TGTGCCAGCAGTCCCTTGCCCACATACTATGGCTACACCTTC. Amino acid sequence: CASSPLPTYYGYTF.

This chain uses TRBV5-5 with TRBJ2-3; D unclear. The CDR3 is made up of 13 amino acids. From germline, CDR1 is SGHKS and CDR2 YYEKEE (reference sequence). Trimming left V 4 bases short and J 0 bases short, with 6 bases between. The CDR3 coding sequence is TGTGCCAGCAGCCGCAGTAGCACAGATACGCAGTATTTT. This translates into CASSRSSTDTQYF. Using reference TRBV5-5 and TRBJ2-3 for the parts outside the CDR3, the full variable domain is DAGVTQSPTHLIKTRGQQVTLRCSPISGHKSVSWYQQVLGQGPQFIFQYYEKEERGRGNFPDRFSARQFPNYSSELNVNALLLGDSALYLCASSRSSTDTQYFGPGTRLTVL.

This rearrangement joins TRBV18 to TRBJ1-4, with 8 bases lining up with TRBD1. With 7 bases clipped from V and 7 bases from J, the junction kept 5 bases outside the gene matches. This CDR3 comprises 13 residues. Germline assignment: CDR1 KGHSH and CDR2 LQKENI. Here the CDR3 DNA reads TGTGCCAGCTGGACCGGGACAGGTGAAAAACTGTTTTTT. It codes for CASWTGTGEKLFF.

This clone was recorded only once. Additional DNA sequences in this sample encode the identical CDR3. The chain carries TRBV5-1 and TRBJ2-2; 7 nucleotides line up with TRBD1. The CDR3 has 14 residues. Germline CDR1 reads SGHRS; CDR2 reads YFSETQ. J lost 5 bases, V lost 4 bases, and 5 bases had no gene match. The CDR3 here is CASSPTGNTGELFF. CDR3 nucleotides: TGCGCCAGCAGCCCGACAGGGAATACCGGGGAGCTGTTTTTT.

In its sample, this clone was seen a few times. J is TRBJ1-4 and V is TRBV7-2, with unresolved D. The CDR3 extends over 13 amino acids. The germline CDR1 and CDR2 sequences are SGHTA and FQGNSA. V was shortened by 8 bases and J by 3 bases, with 10 bases between the two germline ends. The CDR3 DNA is TGTGCCAGCTCCGGGTCCGCTAATGAAAAACTGTTTTTT. This codes for CASSGSANEKLFF.

V is TRBV13 and J is TRBJ2-1; D unclear. CDR1 and CDR2 from the germline V gene are PRHDT and FYEKMQ (reference sequence). The germline V and J ends were trimmed by 5 bases and 6 bases, with 8 bases remaining between them. The CDR3 has 12 residues. The DNA of the CDR3 is TGTGCCAGCAGCCAGTCATTCAATGAGCAGTTCTTC. Translating gives CASSQSFNEQFF. Based on the CDR3 plus reference TRBV13 and TRBJ2-1, the full variable domain is AAGVIQSPRHLIKEKRETATLKCYPIPRHDTVYWYQQGPGQDPQFLISFYEKMQSDKGSIPDRFSAQQFSDYHSELNMSSLELGDSALYFCASSQSFNEQFFGPGTRLTVL.

The sample holds a few counts of this clone. V usage is TRBV20-1 and J usage is TRBJ1-5; 7 bases line up with TRBD1. With 3 bases clipped from V and 7 bases from J, the junction kept 6 bases outside the gene matches. The CDR3 length is 13 residues. CDR1 DFQATT and CDR2 SNEGSKA come from the germline V gene (reference sequence). The DNA for the CDR3 is TGCAGTGCTAGTGGACAGGCGAGGCAGCCCCAGCATTTT. Amino acids: CSASGQARQPQHF.

J is TRBJ2-1 and V is TRBV7-3, with 7 positions matching TRBD2. CDR3 size: 15 residues. The V segment lost 5 bases and the J segment 7 bases; nucleotides outside the gene matches: 11. Germline lookup yields CDR1 SGHTA and CDR2 FQGTGA. The DNA for the CDR3 is TGTGCCAGCAGCACAGGACTAGTAGGTGGGAATGAGCAGTTCTTC. Its translation: CASSTGLVGGNEQFF.

This clone came up once. The V call is TRBV28, the J call TRBJ1-4; 10 bases line up with TRBD1. The CDR3 length is 18 residues. V shed 7 bases and J 0 bases; nucleotides not matched to a gene: 11. Germline CDR1 is MDHEN and CDR2 is SYDVKM. In DNA form, the CDR3 reads TGTGCCAGCATACCGGGACAGGGGCGAAGGTCAACTAATGAAAAACTGTTTTTT. Translation: CASIPGQGRRSTNEKLFF.

The genes are TRBV6-5 and TRBJ2-7, with 9 nucleotides matching TRBD2. The CDR3 loop spans 16 amino acids. CDR1 and CDR2 (germline): MNHEY, SVGAGI. V gave up 0 bases and J gave up 7 bases; unmatched junction bases: 10. In nucleotides, the CDR3 is TGTGCCAGCAGTTACTCCGTCTGGCGGGAGGGCCAGGAGCAGTACTTC. Protein: CASSYSVWREGQEQYF.